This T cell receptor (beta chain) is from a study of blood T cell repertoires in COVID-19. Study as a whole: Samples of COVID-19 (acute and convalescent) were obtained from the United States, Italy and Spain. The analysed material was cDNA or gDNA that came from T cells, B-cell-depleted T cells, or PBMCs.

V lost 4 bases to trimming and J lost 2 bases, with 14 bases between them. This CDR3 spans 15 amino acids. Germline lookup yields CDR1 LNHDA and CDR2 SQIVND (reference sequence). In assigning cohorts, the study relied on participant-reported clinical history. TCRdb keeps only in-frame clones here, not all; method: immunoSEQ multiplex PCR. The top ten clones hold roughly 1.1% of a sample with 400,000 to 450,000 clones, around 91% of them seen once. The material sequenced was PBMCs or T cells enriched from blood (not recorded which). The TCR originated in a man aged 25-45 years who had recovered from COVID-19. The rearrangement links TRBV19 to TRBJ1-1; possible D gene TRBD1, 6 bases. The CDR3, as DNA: TGTGCCAGTAGTAAAAACAGGGAGGGAAACACTGAAGCTTTCTTT. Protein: CASSKNREGNTEAFF.